The T cell receptor (beta chain) under discussion was sequenced for a study of graft-versus-host responses after intestinal transplantation (dated by TCRdb to the early 2020s). Context from the whole study: The transplants that recipients got were multivisceral, liver-intestinal, or isolated intestinal. Anti-thymocyte globulin induction was given to all recipients, followed by maintenance tacrolimus and steroids for 3 to 4 years. Samples from a few later patients were sequenced in-house on an Illumina MiSeq with MiXCR processing rather than by the commercial service. To identify alloreactive clones, pre-transplant mixed lymphocyte reaction products were sequenced and then compared with unstimulated pre-transplant donor and recipient T cells. After intestinal transplantation, graft-versus-host and host-versus-graft alloreactive T cell clones in the graft, circulation and bone marrow were tracked using bulk TCR-beta CDR3 sequencing. The cohort enrolled some 23 intestinal transplant recipients, one of whom was a retransplant, and a few patients without pretransplant specimens were excluded. A peak of at least 4% donor T cells among recipient peripheral blood mononuclear cells was the definition used for donor T cell macrochimerism.

Broad study findings and their caveats: GvH clones were detected in recipient bone marrow, and some appeared earlier in ileal mucosa or blood, consistent with an intestinal mucosal origin. In the allografts of patients with donor T cell macrochimerism, GvH to HvG T cell clonal ratios were high. Peak levels of circulating GvH clones were associated with declines in HvG clones early after transplant. The conclusions were limited by the relatively low number and heterogeneity of the intestinal transplant patients.

CDR1 WNHNN and CDR2 SYGVQD are derived from the germline V gene (reference sequence). Spanning cysteine to phenylalanine, the CDR3 consists of 14 amino acids. The CDR3 DNA has 42 bases and is translated from base 1. V loses 0 bases of germline sequence and J loses 3 bases, and the interval between the two ends is 7 bases. The time point label on this specimen signifies: cells obtained before transplantation from donor or recipient. CD3+CD4+ and CD3+CD8+ populations were FACS-sorted from unstimulated pre-transplant donor and recipient cells taken from spleen or lymph nodes. This clone showed up just once. Its antigen remains undetermined. No quality values exist for individual bases; no much larger clone is one base distant. To prepare the library, the immunoSEQ multiplex PCR assay was applied. For most patients, genomic DNA was isolated with the Qiagen DNeasy Blood and Tissue Kit and sent frozen to Adaptive Biotechnologies for TCR sequencing. For most patients, genomic DNA was subjected to high-throughput TCR-beta CDR3 sequencing by Adaptive Biotechnologies. In the paper's pipeline: TCR sequencing data for more than 15 patients were retrieved from Adaptive's ImmunoSEQ software; a few other patients were processed with MiXCR and VDJtools. CD4 versus CD8 sorting errors were corrected by removing sequences found in both subsets at a frequency ratio below 5:1. CDR3 nucleotide sequences shared by donor and recipient were removed because the origin of these sequences could not be assigned. To count as alloreactive, a clone needed at least 2-fold expansion over unstimulated cells and a minimum CFSE-low frequency of 0.002% (template counts) or 0.001% (read counts). Clones were considered mappable if detected in sequenced pre-transplant spleen, lymph node, or MLR CFSE-low populations of the donor or recipient. The cumulative frequency of alloreactive clones was calculated as a percentage of all sequences, weighted by copy number. TCRdb took over this immuneACCESS table, retaining in-frame rearrangements with V and J assigned. Such tables are incomplete; in checked studies, under half of the missing clones stem from an unresolved V gene, and the remainder is unexplained. D and trimming were read from the DNA, whereas the V and J calls and clone size are those reported in that table. Counted in this sample were around 67,000 clones; 84% of them appeared once. Jointly, the top ten make up about 0.4% of the sample.

The rearrangement joined TRBV10-1 to TRBJ2-3; the D segment cannot be called with confidence. The specimen was unstimulated CD4+ T cells sorted from spleen or lymph node cells, collected before transplant. The receptor's source is a human donor who was the organ donor for an intestinal transplant. Here is the DNA: TGCGCCAGCAGTGAGTCGACTGGAACAGATACGCAGTATTTT. Its coded protein is CASSESTGTDTQYF.